The 4 T cell receptor beta chains given below trace back to one sample, sequenced in a study of blood T cell repertoires in COVID-19. The assay was immunoSEQ multiplex PCR, and TCRdb's table has in-frame clones only and misses some. The table has 130,000 to 150,000 clones, over 80% seen once; the top ten hold roughly 12%. The source material was PBMCs or T cells enriched from blood (not recorded which). The receptors were gathered from a man aged 55 to 69 who had recovered from COVID-19.

The rearrangement joins TRBV9 to TRBJ2-1, with 11 bases lining up with TRBD2. Germline lookup yields CDR1 SGDLS and CDR2 YYNGEE. CDR3 size: 16 residues. Germline trimming cut 4 bases from V and 0 bases from J; bases unmatched to any gene: 3. The CDR3 spells CASSFSGRASYNEQFF. DNA for the CDR3: TGTGCCAGCAGCTTTAGCGGGAGGGCCTCCTACAATGAGCAGTTCTTC.

This sequence joins TRBV9 and TRBJ2-1, with D perhaps matching TRBD2 (6 bases). CDR3 length equals 18 residues. V was cut by 3 bases and J by 5 bases, with 24 bases left in between. Looked up from germline, CDR1 is SGDLS and CDR2 is YYNGEE. The CDR3 DNA sequence: TGTGCCAGCAGCGCAAGGGGCATCGGGAGTTGGGGAAACAATGAGCAGTTCTTC. Amino acids: CASSARGIGSWGNNEQFF.

Written as DNA, the CDR3 is TGTGCCAGCAGCTTACGTCAGGGTTTCTATGGCTACACCTTC. This gives the protein CASSLRQGFYGYTF. The gene calls are TRBV5-4 and TRBJ1-2; D might be TRBD1 (5 bases). CDR1 is SGHNT and CDR2 is YYREEE in the germline V gene (reference sequence). The V end was cut by 2 bases, the J end by 4 bases, with 12 bases between. The CDR3 extends over 14 amino acids.

The chain combines TRBV6-5 with TRBJ2-2, with D possibly being TRBD1 (7 bases). The length of the CDR3 is 14 residues. Trimming took off 2 bases at V and 6 bases at J, with 10 bases between the two ends. Looked up from germline, CDR1 is MNHEY and CDR2 is SVGAGI. CDR3 DNA sequence: TGTGCCAGCAGTTACGTCAGGGGGGCCGGGGAGCTGTTTTTT. This gives the protein CASSYVRGAGELFF.